These 17 T cell receptor beta chains were sequenced from one sample in a study of PD-1 blockade in classical Hodgkin lymphoma (dated by TCRdb to about 2020). The time point label here, explained by the study, means: cycle 2 day 1 (C2D1) of nivolumab. Relapse after autologous stem cell transplantation had occurred in all trial patients, and cohorts A, B and C were distinguished by prior brentuximab vedotin exposure. Library construction relied on the immunoSEQ multiplex PCR assay. What TCRdb holds here is the immuneACCESS table cut down to in-frame rearrangements. Part of the clones is not present; checked against another copy, under half of the missing clones reflect an unresolved V gene, and the others are unexplained. This sample lists fewer than 25,000 clones; roughly 80% were detected once. Clones ranked in the top ten supply around 8.8% of the sample. The specimen comprised peripheral blood mononuclear cells (PBMCs), sampled before the second cycle of nivolumab. Receptor source: a human donor with classical Hodgkin lymphoma.

The V and J genes are TRBV15 and TRBJ1-2; possible D gene TRBD1, 5 bases. The germline V and J ends were trimmed by 0 bases and 4 bases, with 9 bases remaining between them. The CDR3 is made up of 14 amino acids. CDR1 LNHNV and CDR2 YYDKDF come from the germline V gene (reference sequence). This chain's CDR3 is CATSRDPGTYGYTF. The CDR3, as DNA: TGTGCCACCAGCAGAGATCCCGGGACCTATGGCTACACCTTC.

This sequence joins TRBV30 and TRBJ1-3; a possible D gene is TRBD1 (6 bases). Trimming shortened V by 2 bases and J by 0 bases, and 11 bases separated the two germline ends. The CDR3 sequence is 15 residues long. Per the germline V gene, CDR1 is GTSNPN and CDR2 is SVGIG (reference sequence). The chain's CDR3 is CAWSRLGASGNTIYF. In DNA, the CDR3 is TGTGCCTGGAGTAGGTTGGGGGCCTCTGGAAACACCATATATTTT.

V and J are TRBV2 and TRBJ2-5; 10 nucleotides align to TRBD1. Losses at the gene ends were 1 base for V and 5 bases for J; bases not matched to a gene: 10. Germline CDR1 and CDR2: SNHLY and FYNNEI. The CDR3 runs 17 residues. CDR3 sequence: CASSEVYRTGGEETQYF. The CDR3 coding sequence is TGTGCCAGCAGTGAAGTTTATAGGACAGGGGGTGAGGAGACCCAGTACTTC.

The gene calls are TRBV7-2 and TRBJ1-1; 7 bases are a match to TRBD1. CDR1 and CDR2 (germline): SGHTA, FQGNSA. The CDR3 is 15 amino acids. V was pared by 5 bases and J by 0 bases, with 6 bases of the junction left unmatched. The DNA for the CDR3 is TGTGCCAGCAGCATACCGGGACAGATGAACACTGAAGCTTTCTTT. Translation: CASSIPGQMNTEAFF.

J is TRBJ2-3 and V is TRBV2; D unclear. Trimming left V 8 bases short and J 5 bases short, with 20 bases between. The germline V gene encodes CDR1 SNHLY and CDR2 FYNNEI. CDR3 length: 15 amino acids. CDR3 loop: CASGYDGARVDTQYF. For the CDR3, the DNA is TGTGCCAGCGGGTACGACGGAGCCCGGGTAGATACGCAGTATTTT.

The chain uses TRBV7-2 and TRBJ2-7, with a tentative D call TRBD2 (7 bases). CDR3 length equals 14 residues. CDR1 SGHTA and CDR2 FQGNSA come from the germline V gene. Trimming pared 1 base from V and 5 bases from J, leaving 12 bases between. CDR3 sequence (DNA): TGTGCCAGCAGCTTAGTCGGGGGGCTGGACGAGCAGTACTTC. This codes for CASSLVGGLDEQYF.

V gene TRBV29-1 combines with J gene TRBJ2-4, with 9 positions matching TRBD1. This CDR3 has 14 amino acids. Germline V gene data show CDR1 as SQVTM and CDR2 as ANQGSEA. Trimming at V came to 6 bases and at J to 6 bases, leaving 9 bases not matched to a gene. The CDR3 DNA reads TGCAGCGTGAAAAACAGGGGGCTGGGAAACATTCAGTACTTC. Protein sequence: CSVKNRGLGNIQYF.

This clone was detected only a few times. The CDR3 DNA reads as TGCAGCGTTAACAGGGGAGGATTAGGCGAGCAGTACTTC. It encodes CSVNRGGLGEQYF. The chain combines TRBV29-1 with TRBJ2-7; TRBD1 might be the D (7 bases). V was pared by 5 bases and J by 6 bases, with 17 bases between. This CDR3 region has 13 residues. The V gene's germline CDR1 is SQVTM and CDR2 ANQGSEA.

The V and J genes are TRBV5-4 and TRBJ2-6, with a weak D call TRBD2 (6 bases). Germline values: CDR1 SGHNT, CDR2 YYREEE (reference sequence). Trimming removed 0 bases at V and 2 bases at J, with 9 bases between. The CDR3 contains 16 residues. This CDR3 reads CASSLAAGPGANVLTF. DNA of the CDR3: TGTGCCAGCAGCTTGGCTGCGGGACCTGGGGCCAACGTCCTGACTTTC. Based on the CDR3 plus reference TRBV5-4 and TRBJ2-6, the full variable domain is ETGVTQSPTHLIKTRGQQVTLRCSSQSGHNTVSWYQQALGQGPQFIFQYYREEENGRGNFPPRFSGLQFPNYSSELNVNALELDDSALYLCASSLAAGPGANVLTFGAGSRLTVL.

This chain joins TRBV4-3 and TRBJ1-1; tentative D call: TRBD1 (6 bases). CDR3 length: 14 amino acids. Germline CDR1 is LGHNA and CDR2 is YSLEER. V was shortened by 0 bases and J by 3 bases, with 8 bases between the two germline ends. The CDR3 coding sequence is TGCGCCAGCAGCCAAGATCCAGGGGACACTGAAGCTTTCTTT. Protein product: CASSQDPGDTEAFF.

The chain links TRBV11-2 to TRBJ1-2, with D tentatively TRBD1 (5 bases). This CDR3 has 17 amino acids. Germline-derived CDR1 and CDR2 are SGHAT and FQNNGV. V was clipped by 3 bases and J by 0 bases, with 17 bases between them. CDR3 in DNA: TGTGCCAGCAGCTTGCGGTGGGGGGACGGCACTAACTATGGCTACACCTTC. Translated, it gives CASSLRWGDGTNYGYTF.

V usage is TRBV7-3 and J usage is TRBJ2-1; D is unresolved. The CDR3 spans 19 residues. Trimming stripped 1 base from V and 3 bases from J, with 22 bases between. Germline V gene data show CDR1 as SGHTA and CDR2 as FQGTGA. The CDR3, as DNA: TGTGCCAGCAGCTTAAGTGGGATTAGTGGCAGGCCATACTACAATGAGCAGTTCTTC. Protein: CASSLSGISGRPYYNEQFF.

V is TRBV7-8 and J is TRBJ1-4; 7 nucleotides align to TRBD1. The ends lost 5 bases at V and 6 bases at J; junction bases unmatched: 6. The germline gives CDR1 SGHVS, CDR2 FQNEAQ. This CDR3 is built from 14 residues. The CDR3 reads CASSPRQGHEKLFF. The CDR3 DNA reads as TGTGCCAGCAGCCCGAGACAGGGTCATGAAAAACTGTTTTTT.

This clone was observed once. The J gene is TRBJ2-3, the V gene TRBV7-9; 10 nucleotides match TRBD2. CDR1 SEHNR and CDR2 FQNEAQ come from the germline V gene (reference sequence). Trimming at V came to 2 bases and at J to 2 bases, leaving 1 base not matched to a gene. The CDR3 runs 15 residues. The CDR3 coding sequence is TGTGCCAGCAGCTTACTAGCGGGGGCCACAGATACGCAGTATTTT. Protein: CASSLLAGATDTQYF.

The chain is built from TRBV7-9 and TRBJ1-6; D might be TRBD1 (5 bases). Trimming stripped 5 bases from V and 13 bases from J, with 15 bases between. The CDR3 spans 13 residues. Per the germline V gene, CDR1 is SEHNR and CDR2 is FQNEAQ (reference sequence). This CDR3 reads CASSPGPETPLHF. The CDR3 DNA reads as TGTGCCAGCAGCCCGGGACCCGAGACCCCCCTCCACTTT. Variable domain in full (rest from reference TRBV7-9 and TRBJ1-6): DTGVSQNPRHKITKRGQNVTFRCDPISEHNRLYWYRQTLGQGPEFLTYFQNEAQLEKSRLLSDRFSAERPKGSFSTLEIQRTEQGDSAMYLCASSPGPETPLHFGNGTRLTVT.

CDR3 region: CASSLPTDGTGSYEQYF. The CDR3 DNA reads TGTGCCAGCAGCTTACCTACTGACGGGACAGGGTCCTACGAGCAGTACTTC. The chain combines TRBV7-9 with TRBJ2-7, with 9 bases that match TRBD1. This CDR3 has 17 amino acids. Germline trimming cut 2 bases from V and 1 base from J; bases unmatched to any gene: 9. Germline V CDR1 and CDR2: SEHNR, FQNEAQ (reference sequence).

V gene TRBV7-9 combines with J gene TRBJ2-7, with 10 bases identical to TRBD1. The CDR3 runs 15 residues. The V segment lost 5 bases and the J segment 5 bases; nucleotides outside the gene matches: 9. Per germline, CDR1 SEHNR and CDR2 FQNEAQ (reference sequence). CDR3 nucleotides: TGTGCCAGCAGCCGATCCGGGACAGGGGCCCACGAGCAGTACTTC. Its translation: CASSRSGTGAHEQYF.